A selection of T cell receptor beta chains follows, all from one sample in a study of beta chain features in type 1 diabetes. The repertoire was sequenced with immunoSEQ multiplex PCR; TCRdb's copy has only in-frame clones and lacks some. The table has some 150,000 clones, roughly 9% seen once. Material for sequencing was central memory CD4+ T cells from blood. These receptors all come from a woman in her 30s with type 1 diabetes. Both conserved end residues are trimmed from each CDR3. Each record gives: CDR3 protein, V gene, J gene, D gene. D genes are given only for firm matches.

ASSPRTGGEQETQY	TRBV18	TRBJ2-5	NA
ASSRIRGSLYNEQF	TRBV28	TRBJ2-1	NA
AISDLAPPYNEQF	TRBV10-3	TRBJ2-1	NA
ASSESQGPPNTEAF	TRBV10-1	TRBJ1-1	NA
ASSLDSPDTQY	TRBV7-2	TRBJ2-3	NA
ASSGLSSYNEQF	TRBV2	TRBJ2-1	NA
ASSALRLAFGRGQF	TRBV7-8	TRBJ2-1	TRBD2
ASSPPTGTQY	TRBV28	TRBJ2-3	NA
ASSLLAGDNEQY	TRBV5-1	TRBJ2-7	TRBD2
ASSEFTGIMDTQY	TRBV9	TRBJ2-3	NA
AITDGGGHNEQF	TRBV10-3	TRBJ2-1	NA
ASSYLKTGEQY	TRBV18	TRBJ2-7	NA
ASSSMSGANVLT	TRBV5-1	TRBJ2-6	NA
ASSVRQGAQVAF	TRBV11-2	TRBJ1-1	TRBD1
ASSPGTSGSTDTQY	TRBV5-4	TRBJ2-3	TRBD2
ASSLEASGPYEQY	TRBV11-2	TRBJ2-7	TRBD2
ASSQVEPRDSHYEQY	TRBV4-1	TRBJ2-7	TRBD1
ASSPLPGQGANEKLF	TRBV5-4	TRBJ1-4	TRBD1
ASRPVEGGNTEAF	TRBV2	TRBJ1-1	NA
ASRPLAAYEQY	TRBV4-1	TRBJ2-7	TRBD2
ASSQDRGGGTGEAF	TRBV4-2	TRBJ1-1	NA
ASISSRTPHNEQF	TRBV28	TRBJ2-1	NA
ASSSGQMNTEAF	TRBV5-1	TRBJ1-1	TRBD1
ASSLEKPEKLF	TRBV5-1	TRBJ1-4	NA
ASSIGRGADTEAF	TRBV19	TRBJ1-1	NA
AWSATGFRGYT	TRBV30	TRBJ1-2	NA
SVAGTSGSGTYNEQF	TRBV29-1	TRBJ2-1	TRBD2
ASSLGGLAGDTGELF	TRBV5-4	TRBJ2-2	TRBD2
ASSPWPSSYEQY	TRBV7-9	TRBJ2-7	NA
SVAGTSGRAADTQY	TRBV29-1	TRBJ2-3	TRBD2
ATSRDRDRSEKLF	TRBV15	TRBJ1-4	TRBD1
ASSLSAGDSYNEQF	TRBV18	TRBJ2-1	TRBD2
SVTVTGSYEQY	TRBV29-1	TRBJ2-7	NA
ASSQQTSLGNEQF	TRBV4-2	TRBJ2-1	NA
ASSLVSSGSHEQY	TRBV7-2	TRBJ2-7	TRBD2
ASSLVGTGIGYEQY	TRBV5-1	TRBJ2-7	TRBD1
ASSMDGTSGYNEQF	TRBV7-3	TRBJ2-1	TRBD2